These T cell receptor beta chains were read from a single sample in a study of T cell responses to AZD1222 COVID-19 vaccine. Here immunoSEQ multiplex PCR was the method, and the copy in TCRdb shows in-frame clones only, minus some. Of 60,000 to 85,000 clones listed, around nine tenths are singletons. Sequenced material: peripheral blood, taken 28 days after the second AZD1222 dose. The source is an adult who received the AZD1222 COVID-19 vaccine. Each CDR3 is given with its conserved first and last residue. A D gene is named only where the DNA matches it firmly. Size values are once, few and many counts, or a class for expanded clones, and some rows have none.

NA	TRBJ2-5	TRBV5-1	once	CASTPRGGGETQYF	TGCGCCAGCACCCCGAGAGGGGGTGGAGAGACCCAGTACTTC
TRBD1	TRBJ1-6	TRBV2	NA	CASSLVGQALHF	TGTGCCAGCAGCCTAGTAGGACAGGCCCTCCACTTT
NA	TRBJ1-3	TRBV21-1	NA	CARRDRGAGNTIYF	TGTGCCAGGAGAGACAGGGGGGCCGGAAACACCATATATTTT
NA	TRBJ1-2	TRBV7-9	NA	CASSPHLWDHRKDYGYTF	TGTGCCAGCAGCCCGCACCTTTGGGATCACAGGAAGGATTATGGCTACACCTTC
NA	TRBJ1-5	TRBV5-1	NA	CASRKTDFDQPQHF	TGCGCCAGCAGAAAGACAGACTTCGATCAGCCCCAGCATTTT
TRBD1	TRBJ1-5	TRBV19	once	CASSMGQGNQPQHF	TGTGCCAGTAGTATGGGACAGGGGAATCAGCCCCAGCATTTT
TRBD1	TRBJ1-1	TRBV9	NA	CASSEGQGAVNTEAFF	TGTGCCAGCAGCGAGGGACAGGGGGCCGTGAACACTGAAGCTTTCTTT
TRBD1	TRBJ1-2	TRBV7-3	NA	CASSLTGGGVDGYTF	TGTGCCAGCAGCTTAACAGGGGGCGGCGTGGATGGCTACACCTTC
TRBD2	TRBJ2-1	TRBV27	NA	CASSVSGTSMGEQFF	TGTGCCAGCAGTGTATCCGGGACTAGCATGGGGGAGCAGTTCTTC
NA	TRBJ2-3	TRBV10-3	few	CAISPLSKRTDTQYF	TGTGCCATCAGTCCACTTAGCAAAAGAACAGATACGCAGTATTTT
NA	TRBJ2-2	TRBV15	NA	CATSTGVANTGELFF	TGTGCCACCAGCACAGGGGTCGCGAACACCGGGGAGCTGTTTTTT
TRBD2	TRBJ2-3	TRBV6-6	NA	CASSLGGSFSDTQYF	TGTGCCAGCAGTTTGGGGGGGTCCTTTTCAGATACGCAGTATTTT
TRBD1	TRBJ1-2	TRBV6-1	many	CASSEADGTGGYGYTF	TGTGCCAGCAGTGAAGCAGACGGGACAGGGGGATATGGCTACACCTTC
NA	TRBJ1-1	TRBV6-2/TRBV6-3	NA	CASSTSATEGKAFF	TGTGCCAGCAGCACGTCTGCCACTGAGGGAAAAGCTTTCTTT
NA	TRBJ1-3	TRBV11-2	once	CASSLDTAGVLNF	TGTGCCAGCAGCTTAGATACGGCAGGGGTGCTAAATTTT
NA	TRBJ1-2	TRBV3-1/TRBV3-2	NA	CASSQDPTNYGYTF	TGTGCCAGCAGCCAAGATCCCACCAACTATGGCTACACCTTC
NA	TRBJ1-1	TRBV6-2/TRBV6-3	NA	CASSYQGNTEAFF	TGTGCCAGCAGTTACCAGGGGAACACTGAAGCTTTCTTT
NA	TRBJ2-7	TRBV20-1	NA	CSAGSHEQYF	TGCAGCGCTGGGTCCCACGAGCAGTACTTC
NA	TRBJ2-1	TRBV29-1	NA	CSVTFGGGDNEQFF	TGCAGCGTAACCTTCGGAGGGGGCGACAATGAGCAGTTCTTC
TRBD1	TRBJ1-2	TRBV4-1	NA	CASSQNRDSNYGYTF	TGCGCCAGCAGCCAGAACCGGGACAGCAACTATGGCTACACCTTC
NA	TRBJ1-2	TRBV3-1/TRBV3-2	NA	CASSQSPGRGTGYTF	TGTGCCAGCAGCCAAAGCCCCGGTCGTGGGACTGGCTACACCTTC
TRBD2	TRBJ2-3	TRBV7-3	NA	CASSLNLAGTDTQYF	TGTGCCAGCAGCTTAAATCTAGCGGGCACAGATACGCAGTATTTT
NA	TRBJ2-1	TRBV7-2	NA	CASSFPAQLGLNEQFF	TGTGCCAGCAGCTTTCCCGCCCAGTTGGGATTGAATGAGCAGTTCTTC
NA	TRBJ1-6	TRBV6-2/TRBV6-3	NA	CASSFKASPLHF	TGTGCCAGCAGTTTTAAGGCTTCACCCCTCCACTTT
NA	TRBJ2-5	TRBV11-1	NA	CASSFGGLYETQYF	TGTGCCAGCAGCTTCGGCGGCCTGTACGAGACCCAGTACTTC
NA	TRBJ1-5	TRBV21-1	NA	CASSPEAYNQPQHF	TGTGCCAGCAGCCCGGAGGCCTACAATCAGCCCCAGCATTTT
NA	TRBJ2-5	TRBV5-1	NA	CASSLVQGETQYF	TGCGCCAGCAGCTTGGTTCAGGGAGAGACCCAGTACTTC
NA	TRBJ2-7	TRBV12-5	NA	CASGLADYEQYF	TGTGCTAGTGGTTTGGCAGATTACGAGCAGTACTTC
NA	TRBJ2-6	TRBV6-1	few	CASSGGLTRSGANVLTF	TGTGCCAGCAGTGGCGGACTGACCCGCTCTGGGGCCAACGTCCTGACTTTC
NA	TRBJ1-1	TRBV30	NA	CAWNPARGFTEAFF	TGTGCCTGGAACCCGGCCAGGGGATTCACTGAAGCTTTCTTT
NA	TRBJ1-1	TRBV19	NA	CASSTRTGNTEAFF	TGTGCCAGTAGTACCCGGACGGGAAACACTGAAGCTTTCTTT
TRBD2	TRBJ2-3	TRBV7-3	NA	CASSGTNTDTQYF	TGTGCCAGCAGCGGGACTAACACAGATACGCAGTATTTT
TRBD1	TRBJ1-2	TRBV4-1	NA	CASSPDNRGSGYTF	TGCGCCAGCAGCCCCGACAACAGGGGATCTGGCTACACCTTC
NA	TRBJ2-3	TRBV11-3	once	CASSYRVTDTQYF	TGTGCCAGCAGTTACAGGGTCACAGATACGCAGTATTTT